This TCR beta chain was identified in a study of shared clonotypes between healthy human individuals. The CDR3 loop spans 14 amino acids. Germline V lookup: CDR1 MNHEY, CDR2 SVGAGI. V shed 6 bases and J 2 bases; nucleotides not matched to a gene: 4. Naive CD8 cells lacked CD45RO, underwent positive selection for CCR7 and left out terminally differentiated effector memory CD45RA+ cells. Comments on this clone: Its matching antigen is unknown. Since a much larger clone is just one base distant, this may be a read error. The same CDR3 also results from other DNA sequences found in this sample.

Splitting of each subset's genomic DNA was done evenly across several immunoSEQ plates. The repertoire was sequenced with immunoSEQ multiplex PCR; TCRdb's copy has only in-frame clones and lacks some. Altogether nearly 600,000 clones are present, about 95% being singletons, with the ten largest covering around 0.097%. Study results and limitations: Few donors restricted represented genetic and exposure-history diversity. Naive CD4 clonotypes overlapped across a handful of donors at about 5%.

The TCR sequence derives from a woman aged 25 to 45 in good health. The rearrangement links TRBV6-5 to TRBJ2-7; 10 bases align to TRBD1. The specimen was naive CD8+ T cells sorted from blood. CDR3 residues: CASSVGTGAYEQYF. The DNA of the CDR3 is TGTGCCAGCAGCGTAGGGACAGGGGCCTACGAGCAGTACTTC.